These 11 T cell receptor beta chains were sequenced from one sample in a study of human T cells and chemical hapten exposure. The time point is: patch test 3, about 24 weeks after DPC sensitization. Treatment noted: therapeutic diphenylcyclopropenone sensitization with weekly scalp DPC. TCRdb independently ran MiXCR on the RACE reads; one entry per CDR3 protein. The sample shows 110,000 or so distinct CDR3 sequences, approximately 36% of them seen only once. Sequences were derived from whole blood, sampled in connection with sensitization to the hapten diphenylcyclopropenone (DPC). These receptors all stem from a man between 40 and 49 years old with alopecia areata. Some clones in this sample may be carry-over from other donors' samples.

V gene TRBV29-1 combines with J gene TRBJ2-1; 7 positions agree with TRBD2. CDR3 length: 13 residues. Germline assignment: CDR1 SQVTM and CDR2 ANQGSEA. V shed 2 bases, J shed 8 bases, and the junction held 6 bases outside the gene matches. The CDR3 here is CSVESPGRDEQFF. In DNA form, the CDR3 reads TGCAGCGTTGAATCTCCAGGGAGGGATGAGCAGTTCTTC.

The chain carries TRBV27 and TRBJ2-7, with TRBD2 matching over 8 bases. V shed 6 bases, J shed 3 bases, and the junction held 4 bases outside the gene matches. The CDR3 loop spans 13 amino acids. CDR1 is MNHEY, CDR2 SMNVEV, per germline (reference sequence). The CDR3 loop is CASSIAGHYEQYF. The CDR3 nucleotides are TGTGCCAGCAGCATAGCGGGGCACTACGAGCAGTACTTC.

This chain links TRBV7-8 with TRBJ2-7, with D possibly being TRBD2 (5 bases). The CDR3 consists of 15 residues. Germline lookup yields CDR1 SGHVS and CDR2 FQNEAQ. V was clipped by 1 base and J by 4 bases, with 14 bases between them. This CDR3 reads CASSLGVSATYEQYV. The CDR3 DNA is TGTGCCAGCAGCTTAGGGGTTAGCGCGACATACGAGCAGTACGTC.

This chain links TRBV5-1 with TRBJ2-1; TRBD1 aligns across 8 bases. The germline V gene encodes CDR1 SGHRS and CDR2 YFSETQ. The junction had 6 bases not matched to a gene; V was cut back by 4 bases and J by 3 bases. The CDR3 runs to 15 residues. CDR3 in amino acids: CASSLRTGNYNEQFF. CDR3 nucleotide sequence: TGCGCCAGCAGCCTCCGGACAGGGAACTACAATGAGCAGTTCTTC.

The J gene is TRBJ2-4, the V gene TRBV29-1, with D possibly matching TRBD2 (5 bases). Germline CDR1 reads SQVTM; CDR2 reads ANQGSEA. CDR3 size: 13 residues. Trimming stripped 0 bases from V and 6 bases from J, with 9 bases between. CDR3 region: CSVEEGSANIQYF. CDR3 nucleotides: TGCAGCGTTGAAGAGGGTAGCGCAAACATTCAGTACTTC.

The rearrangement joins TRBV4-3 to TRBJ2-1; 15 bases agree with TRBD2. V lost 4 bases, J lost 9 bases, and 13 bases stayed unmatched. The CDR3 runs to 18 residues. In germline, CDR1 is LGHNA, CDR2 YSLEER. The CDR3 region has the DNA TGCGCCAGCAGCCTATTTTTGGGACTAGCGGGAGGAGGTGGTGAGCAGTTCTTC. This encodes CASSLFLGLAGGGGEQFF.

This clonotype was seen more than once but under ten times. The rearrangement links TRBV21-1 to TRBJ2-7; the DNA was not compared with TRBD1, the D call given in the table. TRBV21-1 is a recognized pseudogene. The CDR3 contains 14 residues. CDR3 bases: TGTGCCAGACTCGCGTCAGGGCGTGCCACAGAGGAGTACGTC. Translated, it gives CARLASGRATEEYV.

The chain carries TRBV20-1 and TRBJ2-7; D is ambiguous. The CDR3 totals 12 residues. CDR1 is DFQATT and CDR2 is SNEGSKA in the germline V gene (reference sequence). The V end was cut by 3 bases, the J end by 4 bases, with 10 bases between. The chain's CDR3 is CSARAPRYEQYF. CDR3 in DNA: TGCAGTGCTAGGGCCCCCCGGTACGAGCAGTACTTC.

The chain is built from TRBV6-1 and TRBJ2-3; 9 bases line up with TRBD2. Trimming cost V 0 bases and J 7 bases; bases outside gene matches: 2. Germline assignment: CDR1 MNHNS and CDR2 SASEGT. There are 14 residues in the CDR3. CDR3 bases: TGTGCCAGCAGTGAAGCAGGGACTAGCTATACGCAGTATTTT. As protein: CASSEAGTSYTQYF.

The chain has TRBV7-9 and TRBJ2-3; D is uncertain. Trimming cost V 5 bases and J 2 bases, with 11 bases left between them. The CDR3 totals 14 residues. Germline CDR1 is SEHNR and CDR2 is FQNEAQ (reference sequence). In DNA, the CDR3 is TGTGCCAGCAGCAACGCTAGGGTCACAGATACGCAGTATTTT. Translating gives CASSNARVTDTQYF.

This clonotype has only a few counts. The genes are TRBV29-1 and TRBJ2-7, with a possible D match to TRBD1 (5 bases). The CDR3 runs to 15 residues. Germline-derived CDR1 and CDR2 are SQVTM and ANQGSEA. Trimming left V 5 bases short and J 7 bases short, with 24 bases between. Here the CDR3 reads CSVPAPLDTTREQYF. The DNA of the CDR3 is TGCAGCGTTCCGGCGCCCTTGGACACTACGCGGGAGCAGTACTTC.